This note documents a single TCR beta chain sequence. What it binds is unknown. TCRdb reprocessed the RT-PCR reads via MiXCR and lists one record per CDR3 protein. Among hundreds of thousands of distinct CDR3 sequences, 10% to 15% were seen once, and the ten largest hold 9.5% to 13%. The J segment lost 1 base and the V segment lost 1 base, leaving 2 bases of the junction unmatched. Per the germline V gene, CDR1 is SGHRS and CDR2 is YFSETQ. This CDR3 has 16 amino acids. This entry is derived from a study of response to subunit inactivated influenza vaccine. Study outcomes and limitations: T cells newly recruited by each seasonal influenza vaccination are few, the authors suggested.

This sequence joins TRBV5-1 and TRBJ2-2; 9 positions match TRBD1. The input for sequencing was PBMCs from blood, taken on the day of vaccination. The sequence was obtained from a man between 50 and 59 years old who received an inactivated influenza vaccine. The CDR3 spells CASSLNRGLNTGELFF. CDR3 bases: TGCGCCAGCAGCTTGAACAGGGGGCTGAACACCGGGGAGCTGTTTTTT.